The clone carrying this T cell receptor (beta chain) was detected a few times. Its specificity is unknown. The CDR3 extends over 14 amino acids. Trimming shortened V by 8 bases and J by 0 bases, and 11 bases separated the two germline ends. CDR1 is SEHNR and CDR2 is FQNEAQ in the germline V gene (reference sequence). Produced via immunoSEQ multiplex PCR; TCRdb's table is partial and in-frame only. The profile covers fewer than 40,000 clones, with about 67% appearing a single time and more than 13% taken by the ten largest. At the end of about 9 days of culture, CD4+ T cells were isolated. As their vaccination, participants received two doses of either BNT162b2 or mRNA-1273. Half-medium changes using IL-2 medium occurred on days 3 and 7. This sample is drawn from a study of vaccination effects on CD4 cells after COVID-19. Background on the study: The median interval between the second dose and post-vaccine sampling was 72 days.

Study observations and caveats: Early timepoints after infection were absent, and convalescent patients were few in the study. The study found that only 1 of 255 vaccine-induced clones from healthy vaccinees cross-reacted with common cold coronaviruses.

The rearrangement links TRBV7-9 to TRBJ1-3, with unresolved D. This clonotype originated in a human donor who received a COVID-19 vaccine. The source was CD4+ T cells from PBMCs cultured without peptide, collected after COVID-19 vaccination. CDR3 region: CASSIASSGNTIYF. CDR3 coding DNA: TGTGCCAGCTCCATAGCGAGCTCTGGAAACACCATATATTTT.